The sequence of this T cell receptor (beta chain) was determined in a study of shared clonotypes between healthy human individuals. The CDR3 is made up of 12 amino acids. Germline assignment: CDR1 WNHNN and CDR2 SYGVQD (reference sequence). Trimming removed 4 bases from V and 11 bases from J, with 15 bases in between. Genomic DNA of every subset was divided equally among multiple immunoSEQ plates. TCRdb keeps only in-frame clones here, not all; method: immunoSEQ multiplex PCR. The sample has about 1 million clones, approximately 68% seen once. The gene calls are TRBV10-1 and TRBJ2-7; D is perhaps TRBD1 or TRBD2 (5 bases each). The sample comprised memory CD4+ T cells sorted from blood. Subset reported: CD45RA-negative fraction. The TCR sequence derives from a man younger than 35 in good health. CDR3 nucleotide sequence: TGCGCCAGCAGTGTGGAGGCAGGGAGTAAGTACTTC. This sequence encodes CASSVEAGSKYF.